One and the same sample provided the 30 T cell receptor beta chains below, sequenced in a study of identical twins. TCRdb re-called the 5' RACE reads through MiXCR, storing one row per CDR3 protein. The table records fewer than 250,000 distinct CDR3 sequences, over 8% of them present only once. The sequencing input was memory (CD45RO+) T cells sorted from blood. Receptors originate from a woman aged 18 to 35 in good health.

This chain joins TRBV2 and TRBJ2-7; weak D call: TRBD1 (5 bases). The germline V gene encodes CDR1 SNHLY and CDR2 FYNNEI. Deletions cut 0 bases from V and 2 bases from J, with 20 bases between. The CDR3 runs to 18 residues. CDR3 in amino acids: CASSEAARSRLRAYEQYF. In nucleotides, the CDR3 is TGTGCCAGCAGTGAAGCGGCTCGCTCAAGACTCAGGGCCTACGAGCAGTACTTC.

This clonotype was counted only a few times. The CDR3 nucleotides are TGCAGTGCTCTGCGAGACACAGATACGCAGTATTTT. It codes for CSALRDTDTQYF. The chain has TRBV20-1 and TRBJ2-3; D is unresolved. This CDR3 is built from 12 residues. V dropped 5 bases and J dropped 2 bases, with 8 bases sitting between them. Per germline, CDR1 DFQATT and CDR2 SNEGSKA (reference sequence).

This chain links TRBV20-1 with TRBJ2-1; 10 nucleotides match TRBD2. The V gene's germline CDR1 is DFQATT and CDR2 SNEGSKA (reference sequence). V lost 5 bases to trimming and J lost 6 bases; unmatched junction nucleotides: 7. The CDR3 extends over 14 amino acids. The CDR3 nucleotides read TGCAGTGCTCCCCAAGCGGGAGGGGGCAATGAGCAGTTCTTC. Its protein product is CSAPQAGGGNEQFF.

This clonotype was counted at least ten times. This chain links TRBV12-3 or TRBV12-4 with TRBJ1-3; no clear D. The germline V and J ends were trimmed by 3 bases and 0 bases, with 6 bases remaining between them. CDR3 length equals 14 residues. The DNA for the CDR3 is TGTGCCAGCAGTTTCCAGCTCTCTGGAAACACCATATATTTT. The encoded protein is CASSFQLSGNTIYF.

The chain uses TRBV15 and TRBJ1-2, with 8 bases aligning to TRBD1. The CDR3 sequence is 16 residues long. V dropped 1 base and J dropped 8; count of bases not matched to a gene: 12. In germline, CDR1 is LNHNV, CDR2 YYDKDF (reference sequence). The DNA for the CDR3 is TGTGCCACCAGCAGAGGAGGACAGGGACCCCGGGGAGGCTACACCTTC. Translation: CATSRGGQGPRGGYTF. Combining the CDR3 with reference TRBV15 and TRBJ1-2 gives the whole variable domain DAMVIQNPRYQVTQFGKPVTLSCSQTLNHNVMYWYQQKSSQAPKLLFHYYDKDFNNEADTPDNFQSRRPNTSFCFLDIRSPGLGDTAMYLCATSRGGQGPRGGYTFGSGTRLTVV.

This clonotype showed up just a few times. This chain connects TRBV2 to TRBJ2-3; no firm D call. The germline V gene encodes CDR1 SNHLY and CDR2 FYNNEI. The CDR3 is 13 amino acids. Trimming shortened V by 5 bases and J by 1 base, and 7 bases separated the two germline ends. For the CDR3, the DNA is TGTGCCAGCAGTAGCCCCGGCACAGATACGCAGTATTTT. Its translation is CASSSPGTDTQYF.

This clonotype has a handful of counts. CDR3 in DNA: TGTGCCAGCAGCGGGGGACAGGGGAACACCGGGGAGCTGTTTTTT. It codes for CASSGGQGNTGELFF. This chain joins TRBV9 and TRBJ2-2; 9 bases match TRBD1. Germline CDR1 is SGDLS and CDR2 is YYNGEE. The CDR3 totals 15 residues. With 3 bases clipped from V and 1 base from J, the junction kept 1 base outside the gene matches.

The chain uses TRBV6-6 and TRBJ1-1; D unresolved. V was pared by 8 bases and J by 3 bases, with 7 bases between. CDR3 length: 11 residues. CDR1 is MNHNY and CDR2 is SVGAGI in the germline V gene (reference sequence). The CDR3 coding sequence is TGTGCCAGCGGCTGGGACACTGAAGCTTTCTTT. This gives the protein CASGWDTEAFF.

The rearrangement uses TRBV10-3 and TRBJ2-1; possible D gene TRBD2, 5 bases. There are 11 residues in the CDR3. Trimming pared 10 bases from V and 6 bases from J, leaving 10 bases between. Per the germline V gene, CDR1 is ENHRY and CDR2 is SYGVKD. The chain's CDR3 is CATSGSNEQFF. CDR3 DNA: TGTGCCACCAGCGGTTCCAATGAGCAGTTCTTC.

J is TRBJ2-5 and V is TRBV10-3, with D uncertain. Germline assignment: CDR1 ENHRY and CDR2 SYGVKD. The CDR3 is 12 amino acids. V lost 5 bases and J 2 bases, leaving 6 bases between the germline ends. DNA for the CDR3: TGTGCCATCAGTACCCGACAAGAGACCCAGTACTTC. It encodes CAISTRQETQYF.

This clonotype was detected only a few times. The chain links TRBV5-1 to TRBJ2-2; D is uncertain. CDR1 is SGHRS, CDR2 YFSETQ, per germline. V was cut by 1 base and J by 4 bases, with 11 bases left in between. The CDR3 has 15 residues. The CDR3 region is CASSLRQIATGELFF. For the CDR3, the DNA is TGCGCCAGCAGCTTGAGGCAAATCGCCACCGGGGAGCTGTTTTTT.

This clonotype appeared a few times. The gene calls are TRBV20-1 and TRBJ1-2; D unclear. The germline V gene has CDR1 DFQATT and CDR2 SNEGSKA (reference sequence). Trimming stripped 3 bases from V and 1 base from J, with 12 bases between. This CDR3 contains 14 residues. The CDR3 is CSARGPESNYGYTF. The CDR3 DNA reads as TGCAGTGCTAGGGGTCCGGAGAGTAACTATGGCTACACCTTC.

The chain uses TRBV7-9 and TRBJ2-1, with D perhaps matching TRBD2 (5 bases). Trimming left V 5 bases short and J 6 bases short, with 14 bases between. The CDR3 sequence is 14 residues long. Germline V gene lookup returns CDR1 SEHNR and CDR2 FQNEAQ (reference sequence). The CDR3 protein is CASSQDGLINEQFF. DNA of the CDR3: TGTGCCAGCAGCCAAGACGGACTGATCAATGAGCAGTTCTTC.

The chain employs TRBV6-7 and TRBJ2-3, with a weak D call TRBD2 (5 bases). TRBV6-7 is an open reading frame, and its role is uncertain. Trimming stripped 6 bases from V and 0 bases from J, with 10 bases between. The CDR3 loop spans 14 amino acids. DNA for the CDR3: TGTGCCAGCAGCCCAGGACTTAGCACAGATACGCAGTATTTT. It yields the protein CASSPGLSTDTQYF.

This chain joins TRBV7-2 and TRBJ2-7, with D perhaps matching TRBD2 (6 bases). The V and J ends lost 1 base and 3 bases respectively, with 13 bases between them. CDR1 is SGHTA and CDR2 is FQGNSA in the germline V gene. The CDR3 spans 15 residues. CDR3 sequence reads: CASSLGPGSLYEQYF. CDR3 nucleotides: TGTGCCAGCAGCTTAGGCCCCGGGAGCCTCTACGAGCAGTACTTC.

This clonotype has just a few counts. The chain employs TRBV2 and TRBJ2-7; TRBD1 matches 11 bases. Germline V gives CDR1 SNHLY, CDR2 FYNNEI. The CDR3 covers 16 residues. Trimming cost V 3 bases and J 4 bases; bases outside gene matches: 8. The CDR3 DNA follows: TGTGCCAGCAGTGACCGGGACAGGGGGATCGGGTACGAGCAGTACTTC. It yields the protein CASSDRDRGIGYEQYF.

The chain couples TRBV5-6 to TRBJ1-1; D remains ambiguous. Per the germline V gene, CDR1 is SGHDT and CDR2 is YYEEEE. The CDR3 is 16 residues long. V gave up 4 bases and J gave up 1 base, with 17 bases separating them. The CDR3 is CASSRGAGRTNTEAFF. The DNA for the CDR3 is TGTGCCAGCAGCCGGGGAGCGGGGAGAACGAACACTGAAGCTTTCTTT. Using reference TRBV5-6 and TRBJ1-1 for the parts outside the CDR3, the full variable domain is DAGVTQSPTHLIKTRGQQVTLRCSPKSGHDTVSWYQQALGQGPQFIFQYYEEEERQRGNFPDRFSGHQFPNYSSELNVNALLLGDSALYLCASSRGAGRTNTEAFFGQGTRLTVV.

This clonotype has only a few counts. CDR3 sequence: CASSEWNNEQFF. Here the CDR3 DNA reads TGCGCCAGCAGTGAGTGGAACAATGAGCAGTTCTTC. The V call is TRBV10-2, the J call TRBJ2-1; D call uncertain. Germline V gene sequence: CDR1 WSHSY, CDR2 SAAADI. Trimming removed 1 base at V and 5 bases at J, with 3 bases between. CDR3 length: 12 amino acids.

This rearrangement joins TRBV4-3 to TRBJ2-1; 11 bases fit TRBD2. This CDR3 region has 16 residues. Unmatched junction bases numbered 3, after V lost 0 bases and J lost 5 bases. Germline assignment: CDR1 LGHNA and CDR2 YSLEER. The CDR3 sequence: CASSQDGTSGNNEQFF. The CDR3 coding sequence is TGCGCCAGCAGCCAAGATGGGACTAGCGGAAACAATGAGCAGTTCTTC.

At least ten counts were recorded for this clonotype. This sequence joins TRBV2 and TRBJ2-1; TRBD1 is a possible D gene (6 bases). The CDR3 covers 14 residues. Germline CDR1 SNHLY, CDR2 FYNNEI. V lost 4 bases and J lost 8, with 15 bases in between. The CDR3 region has the DNA TGTGCCAGCAGTGCCTGGACAGCTAAAGATGAGCAGTTCTTC. It encodes CASSAWTAKDEQFF.

This clonotype was seen just once. V and J are TRBV7-1 and TRBJ2-7; no clear D gene. TRBV7-1 is recorded as an ORF, its role being uncertain. CDR3 length: 13 residues. V was cut by 5 bases and J by 6 bases, with 14 bases left in between. The DNA for the CDR3 is TGTGCCAGCAGCCCTCGACTGAGCTGCGAGCAGTACTTC. This gives the protein CASSPRLSCEQYF.

This clonotype was recorded a few times. This chain connects TRBV7-7 to TRBJ2-1; D is perhaps TRBD2 (6 bases). Germline V gene data show CDR1 as SSHAT and CDR2 as FNYEAQ (reference sequence). The CDR3 length is 14 residues. V shed 1 base and J shed 7 bases, with 11 bases lying between them. CDR3 nucleotides: TGTGCCAGCAGCTTAGAGGGGAGGACGAATGAGCAGTTCTTC. It encodes CASSLEGRTNEQFF.

This clonotype was found a few times. The rearrangement links TRBV11-3 to TRBJ1-2, with D uncertain. The CDR3 totals 13 residues. V was trimmed by 3 bases and J by 3 bases, leaving 8 bases between them. Germline V gene data show CDR1 as SGHNT and CDR2 as YENEEA. In nucleotides, the CDR3 is TGTGCCAGCAGCTTGGGCACCTACTATGGCTACACCTTC. The encoded protein is CASSLGTYYGYTF.

This clonotype was recorded a few times. The V gene is TRBV12-3 or TRBV12-4, the J gene TRBJ2-6; a possible D gene is TRBD1 (5 bases). CDR3 size: 17 residues. Trimming took off 5 bases at V and 4 bases at J, with 18 bases between the two ends. The CDR3 sequence: CASSGLPKGAGANVLTF. CDR3 coding DNA: TGTGCCAGCAGTGGGTTACCAAAAGGGGCCGGGGCCAACGTCCTGACTTTC.

This clonotype was recorded a few times. The chain has TRBV29-1 and TRBJ2-1; no clear D. This CDR3 is built from 12 residues. CDR1 and CDR2 (germline): SQVTM, ANQGSEA. Trimming cost V 4 bases and J 5 bases, with 9 bases left between them. The CDR3 nucleotides read TGCAGCGTTGTTAGGGCTAACAATGAGCAGTTCTTC. It translates to CSVVRANNEQFF.

This clonotype has only a few counts. The genes are TRBV11-3 and TRBJ2-3, with 7 bases that match TRBD2. The length of the CDR3 is 16 residues. Germline V gene sequence: CDR1 SGHNT, CDR2 YENEEA. J lost 6 bases, V lost 5 bases, and 14 bases had no gene match. The CDR3 is CASSPPGAGRRDTQYF. In nucleotides, the CDR3 is TGTGCCAGCAGCCCCCCGGGAGCGGGGCGACGGGATACGCAGTATTTT.

This clonotype was observed a handful of times. This rearrangement joins TRBV12-3 or TRBV12-4 to TRBJ1-2; D remains unclear. The V gene lost 6 bases and the J gene lost 8 bases, with 13 bases spanning the gap. This CDR3 has 12 residues. The CDR3 reads CASSPGNPGYTF. CDR3 DNA sequence: TGTGCCAGCAGCCCTGGGAACCCCGGCTACACCTTC.

At least ten counts were recorded for this clonotype. The chain carries TRBV20-1 and TRBJ2-1; possible D gene TRBD1, 5 bases. Germline loops: CDR1 DFQATT, CDR2 SNEGSKA (reference sequence). V was cut by 6 bases and J by 6 bases, with 21 bases left in between. This CDR3 spans 15 amino acids. CDR3 region: CSAGGSRAHFNEQFF. The CDR3 region has the DNA TGCAGTGCCGGTGGATCCAGGGCCCATTTCAATGAGCAGTTCTTC.

This clonotype was seen a handful of times. This rearrangement joins TRBV9 to TRBJ2-1, with 8 bases aligning to TRBD2. The CDR3 extends over 16 amino acids. Germline loops: CDR1 SGDLS, CDR2 YYNGEE. V shed 2 bases and J 0 bases; nucleotides not matched to a gene: 4. The CDR3 coding sequence is TGTGCCAGCAGCGTCCGTACTAGCGGCTCCTACAATGAGCAGTTCTTC. It encodes CASSVRTSGSYNEQFF.

In DNA, the CDR3 is TGTGCCAGCAGTGAGGACCGAGTCCGAGAGACCCAGTACTTC. It encodes CASSEDRVRETQYF. The gene calls are TRBV6-1 and TRBJ2-5; D gene ambiguous. V lost 3 bases and J 4 bases, leaving 12 bases between the germline ends. CDR1 is MNHNS and CDR2 is SASEGT in the germline V gene. The CDR3 is 14 residues long.